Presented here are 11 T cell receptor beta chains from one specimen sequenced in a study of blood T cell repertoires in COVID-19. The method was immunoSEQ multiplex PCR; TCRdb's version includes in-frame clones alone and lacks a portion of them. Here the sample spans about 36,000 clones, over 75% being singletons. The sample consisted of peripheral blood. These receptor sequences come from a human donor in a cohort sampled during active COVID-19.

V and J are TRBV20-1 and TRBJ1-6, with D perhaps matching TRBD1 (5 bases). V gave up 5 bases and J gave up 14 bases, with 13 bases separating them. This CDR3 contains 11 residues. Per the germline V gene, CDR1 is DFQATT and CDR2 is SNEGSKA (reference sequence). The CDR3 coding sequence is TGCAGTGCTTTGGGGGGTGGCACCCTCCACTTT. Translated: CSALGGGTLHF.

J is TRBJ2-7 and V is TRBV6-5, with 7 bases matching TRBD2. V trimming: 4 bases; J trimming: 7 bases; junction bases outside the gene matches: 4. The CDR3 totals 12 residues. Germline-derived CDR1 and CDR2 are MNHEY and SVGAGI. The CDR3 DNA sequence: TGTGCCAGCAGTTCGGGGCGGGGGGAGCAGTACTTC. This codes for CASSSGRGEQYF.

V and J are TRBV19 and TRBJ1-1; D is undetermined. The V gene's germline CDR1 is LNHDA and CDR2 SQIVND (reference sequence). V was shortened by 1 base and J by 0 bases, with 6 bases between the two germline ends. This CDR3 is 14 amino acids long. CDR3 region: CASSIVAVNTEAFF. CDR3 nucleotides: TGTGCCAGTAGTATAGTCGCGGTGAACACTGAAGCTTTCTTT.

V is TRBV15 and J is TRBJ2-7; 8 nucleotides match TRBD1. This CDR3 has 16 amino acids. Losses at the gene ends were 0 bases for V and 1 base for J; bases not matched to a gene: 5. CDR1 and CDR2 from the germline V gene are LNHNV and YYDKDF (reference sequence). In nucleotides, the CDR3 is TGTGCCACCAGCAGAGATTTAGACAGGGGATCCTACGAGCAGTACTTC. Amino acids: CATSRDLDRGSYEQYF.

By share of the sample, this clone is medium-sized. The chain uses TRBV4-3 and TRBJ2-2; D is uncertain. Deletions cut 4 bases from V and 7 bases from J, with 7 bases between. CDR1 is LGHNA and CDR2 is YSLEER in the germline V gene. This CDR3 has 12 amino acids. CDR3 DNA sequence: TGCGCCAGCAGCCCTACAGACGGGGAGCTGTTTTTT. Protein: CASSPTDGELFF.

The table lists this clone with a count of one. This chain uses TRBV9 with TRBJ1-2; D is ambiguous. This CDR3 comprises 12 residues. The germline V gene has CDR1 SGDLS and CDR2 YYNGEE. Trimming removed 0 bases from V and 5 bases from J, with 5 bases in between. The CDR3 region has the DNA TGTGCCAGCAGCGTAGAAGAGTATGGCTACACCTTC. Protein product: CASSVEEYGYTF.

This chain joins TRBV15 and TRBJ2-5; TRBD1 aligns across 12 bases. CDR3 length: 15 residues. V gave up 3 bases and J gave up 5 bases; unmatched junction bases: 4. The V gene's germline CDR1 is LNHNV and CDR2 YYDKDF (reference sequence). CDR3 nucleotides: TGTGCCACCAGCAGCGGGACAGGGGGCCGGGAGACCCAGTACTTC. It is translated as CATSSGTGGRETQYF.

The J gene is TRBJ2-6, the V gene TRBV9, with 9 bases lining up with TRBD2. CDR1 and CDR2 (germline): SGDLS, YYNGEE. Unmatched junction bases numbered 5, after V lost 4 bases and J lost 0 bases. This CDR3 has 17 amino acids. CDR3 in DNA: TGTGCCAGCAGCTACCGTAGCGGGAGCTCTGGGGCCAACGTCCTGACTTTC. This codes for CASSYRSGSSGANVLTF.

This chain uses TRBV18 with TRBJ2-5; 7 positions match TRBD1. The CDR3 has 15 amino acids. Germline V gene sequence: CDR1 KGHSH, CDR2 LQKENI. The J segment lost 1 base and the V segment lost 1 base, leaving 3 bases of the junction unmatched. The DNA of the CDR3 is TGTGCCAGCTCACCACTTGGGACAGCCCAAGAGACCCAGTACTTC. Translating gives CASSPLGTAQETQYF.

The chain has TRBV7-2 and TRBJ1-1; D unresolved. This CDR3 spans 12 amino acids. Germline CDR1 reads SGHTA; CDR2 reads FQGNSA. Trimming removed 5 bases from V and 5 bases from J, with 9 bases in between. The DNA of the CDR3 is TGTGCCAGCAGCCGACTGTGGACTGAAGCTTTCTTT. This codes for CASSRLWTEAFF.

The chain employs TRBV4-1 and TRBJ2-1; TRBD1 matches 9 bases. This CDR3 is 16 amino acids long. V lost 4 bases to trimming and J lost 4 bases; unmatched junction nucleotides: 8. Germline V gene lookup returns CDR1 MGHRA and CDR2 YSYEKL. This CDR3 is CASSPRGQGTYNEQFF. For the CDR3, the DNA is TGCGCCAGCAGCCCACGCGGACAGGGGACTTACAATGAGCAGTTCTTC.